In this sample, the clone carrying this TCR beta chain turned up many times. The data belong to a study of patients and donors after allogeneic stem cell transplantation. The CDR3 has 14 amino acids. Germline V gene sequence: CDR1 SGHRS, CDR2 YFSETQ. V was clipped by 0 bases and J by 4 bases; unmatched bases: 0. TCRdb re-called the RT-PCR reads with MiXCR, one entry per CDR3 protein. The sample lists some 880,000 distinct CDR3 sequences; 15% to 20% were seen once. The sample was blood, either unsorted or a sorted T cell fraction (not recorded which). This receptor was identified in a human donor who was either an allogeneic HSCT recipient or a stem cell or donor lymphocyte infusion donor (not recorded which). It is not recorded whose cells these are; they may come from a transplant donor. The V call is TRBV5-1, the J call TRBJ2-2, with TRBD1 identical over 7 bases. CDR3 residues: CASSLGTGTGELFF. The CDR3, as DNA: TGCGCCAGCAGCTTGGGGACAGGCACCGGGGAGCTGTTTTTT.